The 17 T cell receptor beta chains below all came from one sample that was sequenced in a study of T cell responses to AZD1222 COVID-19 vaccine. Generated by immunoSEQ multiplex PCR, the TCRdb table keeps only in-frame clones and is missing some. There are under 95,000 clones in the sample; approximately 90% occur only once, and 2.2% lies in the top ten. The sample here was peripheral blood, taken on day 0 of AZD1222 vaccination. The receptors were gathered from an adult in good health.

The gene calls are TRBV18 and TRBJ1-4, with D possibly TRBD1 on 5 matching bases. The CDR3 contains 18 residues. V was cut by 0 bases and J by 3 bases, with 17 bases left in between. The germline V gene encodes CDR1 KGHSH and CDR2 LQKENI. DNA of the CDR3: TGTGCCAGCTCACCACCTTTACAAGGGACTGTCGCTAATGAAAAACTGTTTTTT. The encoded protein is CASSPPLQGTVANEKLFF.

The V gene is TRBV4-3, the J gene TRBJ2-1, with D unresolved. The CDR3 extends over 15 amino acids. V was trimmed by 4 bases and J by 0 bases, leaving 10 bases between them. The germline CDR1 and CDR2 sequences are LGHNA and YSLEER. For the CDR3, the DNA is TGCGCCAGCAGCCCTACCAAGAGCTCCTACAATGAGCAGTTCTTC. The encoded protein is CASSPTKSSYNEQFF.

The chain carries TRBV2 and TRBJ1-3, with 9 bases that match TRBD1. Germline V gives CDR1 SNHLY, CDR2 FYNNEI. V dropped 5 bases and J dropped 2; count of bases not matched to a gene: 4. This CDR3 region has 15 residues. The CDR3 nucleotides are TGTGCCAGCAGTACCTGGACAGGGGCTGGAAACACCATATATTTT. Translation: CASSTWTGAGNTIYF.

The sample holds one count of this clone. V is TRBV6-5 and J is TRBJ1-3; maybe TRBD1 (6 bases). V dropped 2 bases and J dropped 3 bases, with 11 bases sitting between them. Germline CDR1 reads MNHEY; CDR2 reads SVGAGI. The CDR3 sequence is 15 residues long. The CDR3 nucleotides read TGTGCCAGCAGTTACGCACAGGGTCATGGAAACACCATATATTTT. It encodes CASSYAQGHGNTIYF.

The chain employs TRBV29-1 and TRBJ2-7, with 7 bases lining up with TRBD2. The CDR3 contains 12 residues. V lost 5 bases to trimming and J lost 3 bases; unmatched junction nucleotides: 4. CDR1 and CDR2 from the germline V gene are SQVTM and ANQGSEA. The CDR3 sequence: CSVWGGYYEQYF. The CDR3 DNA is TGCAGCGTTTGGGGGGGGTACTACGAGCAGTACTTC.

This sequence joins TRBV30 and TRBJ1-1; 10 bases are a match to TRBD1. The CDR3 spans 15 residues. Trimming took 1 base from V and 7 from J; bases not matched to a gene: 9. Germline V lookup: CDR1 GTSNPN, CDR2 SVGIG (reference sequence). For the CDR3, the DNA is TGTGCCTGGAGTGCCCAGTGGACAGGGGGGGATGAAGCTTTCTTT. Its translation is CAWSAQWTGGDEAFF.

CDR3 region: CASSLEGTSGTLGIPLQETQYF. In DNA form, the CDR3 reads TGTGCCAGCAGCTTAGAAGGGACTAGCGGGACTTTGGGAATACCTCTCCAAGAGACCCAGTACTTC. This chain joins TRBV11-3 and TRBJ2-5, with TRBD2 matching over 13 bases. The ends lost 0 bases at V and 1 base at J; junction bases unmatched: 17. CDR1 is SGHNT, CDR2 YENEEA, per germline. This CDR3 is built from 22 residues.

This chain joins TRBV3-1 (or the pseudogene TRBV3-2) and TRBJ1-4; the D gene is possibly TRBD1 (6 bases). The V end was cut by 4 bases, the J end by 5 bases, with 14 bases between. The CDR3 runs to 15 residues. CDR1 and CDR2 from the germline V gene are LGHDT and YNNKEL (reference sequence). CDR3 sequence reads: CASSLGLGGNEKLFF. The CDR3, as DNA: TGTGCCAGCAGCCTTGGGCTAGGGGGAAATGAAAAACTGTTTTTT.

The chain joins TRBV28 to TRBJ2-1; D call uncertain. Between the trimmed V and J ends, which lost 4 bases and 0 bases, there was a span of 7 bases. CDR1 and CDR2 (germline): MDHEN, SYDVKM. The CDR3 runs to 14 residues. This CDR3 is CASSYLPSYNEQFF. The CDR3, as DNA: TGTGCCAGCAGTTACCTGCCCTCCTACAATGAGCAGTTCTTC.

The CDR3 nucleotides read TGTGCCAGTAGTACCCGGAGGGAGGACATTCAGTACTTC. Translation gives CASSTRREDIQYF. The chain employs TRBV19 and TRBJ2-4, with D tentatively TRBD2 (6 bases). V was clipped by 4 bases and J by 8 bases, with 12 bases between them. The CDR3 has 13 residues. Germline values: CDR1 LNHDA, CDR2 SQIVND (reference sequence). The variable domain in full, with the rest retrieved from reference TRBV19 and TRBJ2-4, is DGGITQSPKYLFRKEGQNVTLSCEQNLNHDAMYWYRQDPGQGLRLIYYSQIVNDFQKGDIAEGYSVSREKKESFPLTVTSAQKNPTAFYLCASSTRREDIQYFGAGTRLSVL.

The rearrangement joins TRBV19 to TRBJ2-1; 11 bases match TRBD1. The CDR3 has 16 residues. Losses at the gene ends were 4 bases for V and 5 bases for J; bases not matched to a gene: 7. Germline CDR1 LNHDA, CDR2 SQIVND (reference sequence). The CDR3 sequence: CASSTSGTGGHNEQFF. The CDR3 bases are TGTGCCAGTAGTACCTCCGGGACAGGGGGACACAATGAGCAGTTCTTC.

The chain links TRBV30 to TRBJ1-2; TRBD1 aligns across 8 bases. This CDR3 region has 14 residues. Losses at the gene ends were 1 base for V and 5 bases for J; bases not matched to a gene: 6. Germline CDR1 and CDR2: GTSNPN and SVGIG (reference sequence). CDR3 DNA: TGTGCCTGGAGTGATAACAGGGGGGGGTATGGCTACACCTTC. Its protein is CAWSDNRGGYGYTF.

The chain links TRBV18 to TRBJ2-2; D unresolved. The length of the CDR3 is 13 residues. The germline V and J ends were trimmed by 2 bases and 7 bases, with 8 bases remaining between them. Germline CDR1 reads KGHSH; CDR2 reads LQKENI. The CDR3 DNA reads TGTGCCAGCTCACCAGAGTGGAACGGGGAGCTGTTTTTT. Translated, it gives CASSPEWNGELFF.

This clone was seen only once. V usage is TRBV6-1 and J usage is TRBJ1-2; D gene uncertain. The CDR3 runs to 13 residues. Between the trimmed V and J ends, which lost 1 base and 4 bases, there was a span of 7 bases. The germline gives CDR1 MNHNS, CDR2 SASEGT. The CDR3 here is CASSEVDLYGYTF. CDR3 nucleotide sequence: TGTGCCAGCAGTGAAGTGGATCTCTATGGCTACACCTTC.

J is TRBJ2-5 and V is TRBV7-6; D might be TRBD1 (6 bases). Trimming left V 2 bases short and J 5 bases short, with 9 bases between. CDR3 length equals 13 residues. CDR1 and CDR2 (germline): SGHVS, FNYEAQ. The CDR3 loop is CASSLYQGETQYF. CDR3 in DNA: TGTGCCAGCAGCTTATACCAGGGGGAGACCCAGTACTTC.

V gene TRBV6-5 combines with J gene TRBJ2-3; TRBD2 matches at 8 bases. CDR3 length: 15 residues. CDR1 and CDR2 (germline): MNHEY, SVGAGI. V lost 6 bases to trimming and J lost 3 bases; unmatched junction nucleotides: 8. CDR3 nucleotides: TGTGCCAGCAGAGGAAGCGGGAGTTCAACAGATACGCAGTATTTT. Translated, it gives CASRGSGSSTDTQYF.

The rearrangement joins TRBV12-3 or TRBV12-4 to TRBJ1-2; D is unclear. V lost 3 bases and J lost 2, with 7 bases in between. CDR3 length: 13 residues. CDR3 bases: TGTGCCAGCAGTTTGGGGATAAACTATGGCTACACCTTC. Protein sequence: CASSLGINYGYTF.